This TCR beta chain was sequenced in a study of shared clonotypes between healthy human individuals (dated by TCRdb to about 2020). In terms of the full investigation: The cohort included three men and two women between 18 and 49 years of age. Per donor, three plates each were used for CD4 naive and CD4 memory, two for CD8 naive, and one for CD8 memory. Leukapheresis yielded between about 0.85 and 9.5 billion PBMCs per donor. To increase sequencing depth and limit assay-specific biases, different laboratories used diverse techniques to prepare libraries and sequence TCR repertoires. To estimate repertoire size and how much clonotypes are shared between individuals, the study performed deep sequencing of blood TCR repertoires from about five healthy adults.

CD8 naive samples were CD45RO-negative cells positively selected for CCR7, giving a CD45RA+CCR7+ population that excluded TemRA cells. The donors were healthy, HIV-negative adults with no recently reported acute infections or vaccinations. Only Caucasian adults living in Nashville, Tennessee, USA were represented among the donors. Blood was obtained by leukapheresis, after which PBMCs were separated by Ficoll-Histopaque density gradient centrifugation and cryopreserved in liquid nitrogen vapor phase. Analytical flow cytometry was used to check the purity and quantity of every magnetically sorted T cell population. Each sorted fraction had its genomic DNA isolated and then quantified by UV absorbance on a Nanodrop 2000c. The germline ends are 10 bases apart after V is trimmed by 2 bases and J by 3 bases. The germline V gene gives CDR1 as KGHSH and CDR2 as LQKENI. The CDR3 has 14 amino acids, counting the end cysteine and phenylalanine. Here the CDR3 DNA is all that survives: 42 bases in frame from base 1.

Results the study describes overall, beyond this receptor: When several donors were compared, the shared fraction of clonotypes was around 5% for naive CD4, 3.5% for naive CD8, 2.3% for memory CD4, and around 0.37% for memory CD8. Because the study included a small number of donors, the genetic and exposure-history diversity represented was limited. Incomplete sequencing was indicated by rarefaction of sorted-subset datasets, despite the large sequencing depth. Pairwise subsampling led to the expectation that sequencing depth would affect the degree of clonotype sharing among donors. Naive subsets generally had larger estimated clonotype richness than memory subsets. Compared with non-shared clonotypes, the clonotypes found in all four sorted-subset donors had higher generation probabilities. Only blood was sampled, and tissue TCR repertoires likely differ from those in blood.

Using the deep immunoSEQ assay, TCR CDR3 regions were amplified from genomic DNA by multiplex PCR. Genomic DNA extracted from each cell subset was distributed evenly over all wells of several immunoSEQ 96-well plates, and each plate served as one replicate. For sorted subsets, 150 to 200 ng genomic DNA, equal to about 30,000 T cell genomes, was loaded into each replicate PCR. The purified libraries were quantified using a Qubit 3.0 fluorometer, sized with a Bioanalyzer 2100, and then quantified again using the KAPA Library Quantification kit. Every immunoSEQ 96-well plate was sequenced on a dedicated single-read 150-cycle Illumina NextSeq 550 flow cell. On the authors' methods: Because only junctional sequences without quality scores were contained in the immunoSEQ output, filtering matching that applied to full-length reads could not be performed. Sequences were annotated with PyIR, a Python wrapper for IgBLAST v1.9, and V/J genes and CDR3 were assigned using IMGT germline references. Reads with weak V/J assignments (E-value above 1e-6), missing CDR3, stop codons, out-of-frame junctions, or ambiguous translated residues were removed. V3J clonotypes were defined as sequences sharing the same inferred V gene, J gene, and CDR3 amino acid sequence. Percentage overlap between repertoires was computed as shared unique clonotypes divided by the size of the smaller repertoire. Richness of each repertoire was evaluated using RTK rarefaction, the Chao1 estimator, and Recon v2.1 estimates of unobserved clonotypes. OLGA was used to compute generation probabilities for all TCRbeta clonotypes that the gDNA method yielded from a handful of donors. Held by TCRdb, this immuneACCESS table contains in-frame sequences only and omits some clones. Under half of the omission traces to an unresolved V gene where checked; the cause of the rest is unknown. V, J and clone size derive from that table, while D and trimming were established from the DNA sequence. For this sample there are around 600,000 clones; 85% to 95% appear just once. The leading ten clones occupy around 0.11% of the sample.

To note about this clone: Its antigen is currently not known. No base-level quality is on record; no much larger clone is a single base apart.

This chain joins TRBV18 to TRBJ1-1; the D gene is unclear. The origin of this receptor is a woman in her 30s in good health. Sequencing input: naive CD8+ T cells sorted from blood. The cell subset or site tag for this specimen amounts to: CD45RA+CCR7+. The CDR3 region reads CASSPKVGYTEAFF. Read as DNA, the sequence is TGTGCCAGCTCACCAAAGGTGGGGTACACTGAAGCTTTCTTT.